Each of the 10 T cell receptor beta chains below was sequenced from the same sample in a study of cytomegalovirus exposure and HLA in healthy donors. The PCR made use of 60 Vbeta and 13 Jbeta primers. Method: immunoSEQ multiplex PCR; TCRdb's copy keeps in-frame clones and lacks some. The table has approximately 100,000 clones, roughly 80% seen once. Input material: PBMCs. Receptor source: a man in his forties in good health and CMV-seronegative.

The chain links TRBV27 to TRBJ1-1; D is unresolved. The CDR3 runs to 14 residues. Germline V lookup: CDR1 MNHEY, CDR2 SMNVEV (reference sequence). Trimming shortened V by 3 bases and J by 1 base, and 9 bases separated the two germline ends. DNA for the CDR3: TGTGCCAGCAGTTTCTCTACAGCGAACACTGAAGCTTTCTTT. Translating it yields CASSFSTANTEAFF.

The chain uses TRBV5-6 and TRBJ1-6; D is possibly TRBD1 (6 bases). Trimming removed 4 bases at V and 8 bases at J, with 13 bases between. Germline V lookup: CDR1 SGHDT, CDR2 YYEEEE. There are 14 residues in the CDR3. In DNA, the CDR3 is TGTGCCAGCAGCCGACGGGACAACCATTCACCCCTCCACTTT. It translates to CASSRRDNHSPLHF.

The genes are TRBV7-2 and TRBJ2-3; 8 nucleotides align to TRBD1. Looked up from germline, CDR1 is SGHTA and CDR2 is FQGNSA. With 6 bases clipped from V and 7 bases from J, the junction kept 12 bases outside the gene matches. The CDR3 is 15 residues long. CDR3 region: CASRSGGSGGNTQYF. CDR3 DNA sequence: TGTGCCAGCAGGTCAGGGGGCTCAGGGGGTAATACGCAGTATTTT.

V is TRBV5-1 and J is TRBJ2-1, with 13 bases identical to TRBD2. Per the germline V gene, CDR1 is SGHRS and CDR2 is YFSETQ. CDR3 length: 15 residues. V lost 7 bases to trimming and J lost 10 bases; unmatched junction nucleotides: 11. The chain's CDR3 is CASAYRTSGGHEQFF. CDR3 in DNA: TGCGCCAGCGCCTACAGGACTAGCGGGGGTCACGAGCAGTTCTTC.

The chain uses TRBV5-1 and TRBJ1-2; 10 nucleotides align to TRBD1. The CDR3 loop spans 15 amino acids. The trim removed 4 bases at V and 7 bases at J, leaving 10 bases unmatched. Germline-derived CDR1 and CDR2 are SGHRS and YFSETQ. CDR3 amino acids: CASSVGTGEVSGYTF. Here the CDR3 DNA reads TGCGCCAGCAGCGTAGGGACAGGGGAGGTATCTGGCTACACCTTC.

The V gene is TRBV28, the J gene TRBJ1-1; D is ambiguous. Germline assignment: CDR1 MDHEN and CDR2 SYDVKM. The V end lost 5 bases, the J end lost 5 bases, and 9 bases lay between the germline ends. This CDR3 contains 12 residues. CDR3 amino acids: CASSESVTEAFF. The CDR3 region has the DNA TGTGCCAGCAGTGAGTCTGTGACTGAAGCTTTCTTT.

The rearrangement uses TRBV7-9 and TRBJ2-7; 8 bases map to TRBD1. Germline V lookup: CDR1 SEHNR, CDR2 FQNEAQ (reference sequence). V gave up 5 bases and J gave up 3 bases; unmatched junction bases: 6. The CDR3 loop spans 14 amino acids. CDR3 DNA sequence: TGTGCCAGCAGCCCGGGACAGGTTTTCTACGAGCAGTACTTC. Its protein is CASSPGQVFYEQYF.

This clone was seen more than once but under ten times. V usage is TRBV7-2 and J usage is TRBJ1-6; D possibly corresponds to TRBD1 (6 bases). This CDR3 has 16 residues. Trimming shortened V by 0 bases and J by 5 bases, and 11 bases separated the two germline ends. Germline loops: CDR1 SGHTA, CDR2 FQGNSA. This chain's CDR3 is CASSLAPGGNNSPLHF. CDR3 coding DNA: TGTGCCAGCAGCTTAGCTCCGGGGGGCAATAATTCACCCCTCCACTTT.

The chain carries TRBV5-1 and TRBJ1-2; 7 bases line up with TRBD1. Germline V lookup: CDR1 SGHRS, CDR2 YFSETQ. The CDR3 is 13 residues long. The junction had 6 bases not matched to a gene; V was cut back by 4 bases and J by 6 bases. CDR3 amino acids: CASSPLDRNGYTF. For the CDR3, the DNA is TGCGCCAGCAGCCCCCTGGACAGGAATGGCTACACCTTC.

This clone has only one observation. V gene TRBV28 combines with J gene TRBJ2-1, with 9 bases that match TRBD2. CDR1 and CDR2 (germline): MDHEN, SYDVKM. V was pared by 1 base and J by 5 bases, with 6 bases of the junction left unmatched. CDR3 size: 16 residues. The CDR3 reads CASSLFGGGADNEQFF. CDR3 DNA: TGTGCCAGCAGTTTATTTGGCGGGGGGGCGGACAATGAGCAGTTCTTC. Based on the CDR3 plus reference TRBV28 and TRBJ2-1, the full variable domain is DVKVTQSSRYLVKRTGEKVFLECVQDMDHENMFWYRQDPGLGLRLIYFSYDVKMKEKGDIPEGYSVSREKKERFSLILESASTNQTSMYLCASSLFGGGADNEQFFGPGTRLTVL.